This T cell receptor (beta chain) was identified during a study of identical twins. TCRdb called the 5' RACE reads again in MiXCR, with one record for every CDR3 protein. The profile shows about 920,000 distinct CDR3 sequences, about 12% of them singletons. This CDR3 contains 15 residues. Germline CDR1 reads SGDLS; CDR2 reads YYNGEE. V shed 0 bases and J shed 1 base, with 10 bases lying between them. In addition, the sample was reused for a study of yellow fever vaccine responses in identical twins.

The TCR sequence derives from a woman younger than 30 in good health. Sequencing was carried out using PBMCs. V gene TRBV9 combines with J gene TRBJ2-5; D tentatively reads TRBD1 or TRBD2 (5 bases each). In nucleotides, the CDR3 is TGTGCCAGCAGCGTAGATCCAGGGAGCCAAGAGACCCAGTACTTC. As protein: CASSVDPGSQETQYF.